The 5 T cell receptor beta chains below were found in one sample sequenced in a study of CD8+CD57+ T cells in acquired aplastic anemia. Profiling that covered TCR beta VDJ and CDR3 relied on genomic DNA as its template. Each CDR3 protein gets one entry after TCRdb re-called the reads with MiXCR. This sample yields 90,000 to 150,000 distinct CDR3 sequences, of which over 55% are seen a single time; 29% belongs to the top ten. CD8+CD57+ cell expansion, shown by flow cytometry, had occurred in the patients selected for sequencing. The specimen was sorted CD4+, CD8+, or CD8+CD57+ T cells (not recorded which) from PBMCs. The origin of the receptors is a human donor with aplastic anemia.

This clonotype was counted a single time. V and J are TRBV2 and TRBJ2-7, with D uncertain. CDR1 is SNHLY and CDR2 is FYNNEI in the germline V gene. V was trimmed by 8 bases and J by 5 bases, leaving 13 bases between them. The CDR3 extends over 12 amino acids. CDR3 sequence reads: CASREQVHEQYF. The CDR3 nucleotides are TGTGCCAGCCGCGAGCAAGTACACGAGCAGTACTTC. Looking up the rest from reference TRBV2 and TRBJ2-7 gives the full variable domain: EPEVTQTPSHQVTQMGQEVILRCVPISNHLYFYWYRQILGQKVEFLVSFYNNEISEKSEIFDDQFSVERPDGSNFTLKIRSTKLEDSAMYFCASREQVHEQYFGPGTRLTVT.

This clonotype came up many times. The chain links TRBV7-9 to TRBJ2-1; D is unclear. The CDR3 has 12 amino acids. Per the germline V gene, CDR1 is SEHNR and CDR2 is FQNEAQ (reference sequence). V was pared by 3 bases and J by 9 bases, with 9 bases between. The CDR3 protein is CASSFRAVEQFF. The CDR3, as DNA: TGTGCCAGCAGCTTTAGGGCGGTTGAGCAGTTCTTC.

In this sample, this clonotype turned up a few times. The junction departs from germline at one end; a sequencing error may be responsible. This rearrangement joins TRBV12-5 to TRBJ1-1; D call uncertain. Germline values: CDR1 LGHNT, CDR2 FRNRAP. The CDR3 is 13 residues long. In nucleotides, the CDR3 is TGTGCTAGTGGCCAGGACGGGAACACTGATGCTTTCTTT. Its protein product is CASGQDGNTDAFF.

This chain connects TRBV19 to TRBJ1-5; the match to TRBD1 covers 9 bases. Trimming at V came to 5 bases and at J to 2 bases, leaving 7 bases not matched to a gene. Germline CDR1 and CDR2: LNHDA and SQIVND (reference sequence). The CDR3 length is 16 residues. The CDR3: CASSLGTGIGNQPQHF. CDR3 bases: TGTGCCAGTAGTCTAGGGACAGGGATCGGCAATCAGCCCCAGCATTTT.

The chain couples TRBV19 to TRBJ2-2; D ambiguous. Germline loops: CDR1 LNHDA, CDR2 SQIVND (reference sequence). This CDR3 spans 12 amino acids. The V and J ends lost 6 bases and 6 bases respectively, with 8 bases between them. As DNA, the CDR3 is TGTGCCAGTAGCCGATCGCCCGGGGAGCTGTTTTTT. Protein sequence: CASSRSPGELFF.